This is a list of T cell receptor beta chains from one sample in a study of blood T cell repertoires in COVID-19. Assay used: immunoSEQ multiplex PCR; TCRdb lists only in-frame clones, some missing. The sample consists of about 120,000 clones, less than 85% of them appearing once. The sample was peripheral blood. The source is a man under 40 with acute or convalescent COVID-19. Each CDR3 is given with its conserved first and last residue. D genes are given only for firm matches. The listing skips clone size in some rows; elsewhere it reads once, few, many or a size class.

J gene | D gene | clone size | V gene | CDR3 DNA | CDR3 protein
TRBJ1-2 | NA | NA | TRBV9 | TGTGCCAGCAGCGTAGTATCCCCCTCCTATGGCTACACCTTC | CASSVVSPSYGYTF
TRBJ2-1 | TRBD2 | NA | TRBV7-9 | TGTGCCAGCAGCTCAGGCCAACTAGCGGTGCCCTACAATGAGCAGTTCTTC | CASSSGQLAVPYNEQFF
TRBJ2-1 | TRBD2 | NA | TRBV7-8 | TGTGCCAGCAGCCTAGACCTAGCGGACAATGAGCAGTTCTTC | CASSLDLADNEQFF
TRBJ1-1 | TRBD1 | NA | TRBV5-1 | TGCGCCAGCAGCCCCTTGAACCGGGACAGGAACACTGAAGCTTTCTTT | CASSPLNRDRNTEAFF
TRBJ2-2 | TRBD1 | NA | TRBV11-2 | TGTGCCAGCAGCTTAGACAGGGGGCGCGGGGAGCTGTTTTTT | CASSLDRGRGELFF
TRBJ2-3 | NA | NA | TRBV6-5 | TGTGCCAGCAGTTACTCATCAGGGATGAGGACAGATACGCAGTATTTT | CASSYSSGMRTDTQYF
TRBJ2-5 | NA | NA | TRBV5-1 | TGCGCCAGCAGCTCGAGGGTGGAAGAGACCCAGTACTTC | CASSSRVEETQYF
TRBJ2-1 | NA | NA | TRBV25-1 | TGTGCGCGACAGGGGAGGGACGGGGGAAATGAGCAGTTCTTC | CARQGRDGGNEQFF
TRBJ1-1 | NA | NA | TRBV6-6 | TGTGCCAGCAGCCCGGGGGTGGTGAACACTGAAGCTTTCTTT | CASSPGVVNTEAFF
TRBJ2-2 | NA | NA | TRBV6-2/TRBV6-3 | TGTGCCAGCAGTTACGGCGGGATGAACACCGGGGAGCTGTTTTTT | CASSYGGMNTGELFF
TRBJ1-1 | NA | NA | TRBV7-2 | TGTGCCAGCAGCTTAGCCAGGTTGGACACTGAAGCTTTCTTT | CASSLARLDTEAFF
TRBJ2-1 | TRBD1 | NA | TRBV4-2 | TGTGCCAGCACCCAAGTAAGGACAGGGGACTACAATGAGCAGTTCTTC | CASTQVRTGDYNEQFF
TRBJ2-3 | NA | NA | TRBV3-1/TRBV3-2 | TGTGCCAGCAGCCAAGTTGCGGGGACGCCTACAGATACGCAGTATTTT | CASSQVAGTPTDTQYF
TRBJ1-2 | TRBD1 | NA | TRBV7-2 | TGTGCCAGCAGCTTAGGGGGACAGGGGTCTAACTATGGCTACACCTTC | CASSLGGQGSNYGYTF
TRBJ1-6 | TRBD1 | NA | TRBV25-1 | TGTGCCAGCAGTGAATATAGGGGGCCCGTAGAATCACCCCTCCACTTT | CASSEYRGPVESPLHF
TRBJ1-1 | NA | NA | TRBV27 | TGTGCCAGCACGAGTCTCGGGGTGAACACTGAAGCTTTCTTT | CASTSLGVNTEAFF
TRBJ1-4 | TRBD1 | few | TRBV7-8 | TGTGCCAGCAGCCTAAGCCCCAAGATCGACAGGGACGGGACTAATGAAAAACTGTTTTTT | CASSLSPKIDRDGTNEKLFF
TRBJ2-4 | TRBD1 | NA | TRBV7-9 | TGTGCCAGCAGCTTAGGGGGACAGGGGGCAGCCAAAAACATTCAGTACTTC | CASSLGGQGAAKNIQYF
TRBJ2-5 | NA | NA | TRBV4-2 | TGTGCCAGCGCCGGGGATCCTCAAGAGACCCAGTACTTC | CASAGDPQETQYF
TRBJ1-5 | TRBD1 | NA | TRBV4-3 | TGCGCCAGCAGCCAAGAGTGGGACAGGGGGCTTGGTCAGCCCCAGCATTTT | CASSQEWDRGLGQPQHF
TRBJ2-2 | NA | NA | TRBV21-1 | TGTGCCAGCTCACCCGATGACCCGGGACTAGCGGGGGGGAGGGCGACCGGGGAGCTGTTTTTT | CASSPDDPGLAGGRATGELFF
TRBJ2-5 | NA | NA | TRBV27 | TGTGCCAGCAGTCTCTTAGACCAAGAGACCCAGTACTTC | CASSLLDQETQYF
TRBJ1-2 | NA | NA | TRBV5-1 | TGCGCCAGCAGCTTGGATGCGGGGAGGGGCTACACCTTC | CASSLDAGRGYTF
TRBJ2-1 | NA | NA | TRBV10-3 | TGTGCCATCAGTGATCGCGTTAATGAGCAGTTCTTC | CAISDRVNEQFF
TRBJ2-3 | TRBD1 | NA | TRBV5-1 | TGCGCCAGCAGCGCCGGACAGGCCACAGATACGCAGTATTTT | CASSAGQATDTQYF
TRBJ1-1 | NA | NA | TRBV7-9 | TGTGCCAGCAGCATGGACGGGGGGACTGAAGCTTTCTTT | CASSMDGGTEAFF
TRBJ1-1 | NA | NA | TRBV30 | TGTGCCTGCCAGGAAGCGGTGAGGAAGGAAGTCACTGAAGCTTTCTTT | CACQEAVRKEVTEAFF
TRBJ2-1 | TRBD2 | NA | TRBV5-4 | TGTGCCACAGGACTAGCGGGGAGGTATGAGCAGTTCTTC | CATGLAGRYEQFF
TRBJ1-6 | TRBD1 | NA | TRBV5-4 | TGTGCCAGCGGACTGGGACAGGATAATTCACCCCTCCACTTT | CASGLGQDNSPLHF
TRBJ1-1 | NA | NA | TRBV19 | TGTGCCAGTAGTATAGATCCCGGGGTCACTGAAGCTTTCTTT | CASSIDPGVTEAFF
TRBJ2-1 | TRBD2 | NA | TRBV4-1 | TGCGCCAGCAGCCAAGCTAGCGGGGGCCCGGAGCAGTTCTTC | CASSQASGGPEQFF
TRBJ2-2 | NA | NA | TRBV7-3 | TGTGCCAGCAGCTATGGGTCAGGGACCGGGGAGCTGTTTTTT | CASSYGSGTGELFF
TRBJ1-6 | NA | NA | TRBV9 | TGTGCCAGCAGCGTAGGGGGGAGGGACCTTAATTCACCCCTCCACTTT | CASSVGGRDLNSPLHF
TRBJ1-1 | TRBD1 | NA | TRBV9 | TGTGCCAGCAGCGACCGCGCCGGGACAGCGAACACTGAAGCTTTCTTT | CASSDRAGTANTEAFF
TRBJ2-1 | TRBD2 | NA | TRBV5-1 | TGCGCCAGCAGCTTGGGGGGAGTAGCGGGAGGGCCCTACAATGAGCAGTTCTTC | CASSLGGVAGGPYNEQFF
TRBJ1-2 | TRBD1 | NA | TRBV25-1 | TGTGCCAGCAGGGGGACAGGGCTTGGCTACACCTTC | CASRGTGLGYTF
TRBJ2-3 | NA | NA | TRBV24-1 | TGTGCCACCAGTGACCGAAGGGAGTACACGCAGTATTTT | CATSDRREYTQYF
TRBJ1-6 | TRBD1 | NA | TRBV5-4 | TGTGCCAGCAGAATGGGACAGAATAATTCACCCCTCCACTTT | CASRMGQNNSPLHF
TRBJ2-1 | NA | NA | TRBV27 | TGTGCCAGCAGTTTGGTGGAGTACAATGAGCAGTTCTTC | CASSLVEYNEQFF
TRBJ1-1 | NA | NA | TRBV18 | TGTGCCAGCTCACCACTCGGTACAGGGAGTATCAACACTGAAGCTTTCTTT | CASSPLGTGSINTEAFF
TRBJ1-6 | NA | NA | TRBV7-8 | TGTGCCAGCAGCTTAGACGGTCTCTATAATTCACCCCTCCACTTT | CASSLDGLYNSPLHF
TRBJ1-4 | NA | NA | TRBV4-3 | TGCGCCAGCAGCCAAGAGGCAGGGATAGCTTCTAATGAAAAACTGTTTTTT | CASSQEAGIASNEKLFF
TRBJ2-1 | TRBD1 | NA | TRBV29-1 | TGCAGCGTAACGGGACAGGGTTACAATGAGCAGTTCTTC | CSVTGQGYNEQFF
TRBJ1-1 | NA | NA | TRBV19 | TGTGCCAGCCACGCCTACGGGATGTGGAACACTGAAGCTTTCTTT | CASHAYGMWNTEAFF
TRBJ2-1 | TRBD2 | NA | TRBV24-1 | TGTGCCACCAGTGACCAGCGGGGGGGAGAGAATGAGCAGTTCTTC | CATSDQRGGENEQFF